The rows below give T cell receptor beta chains drawn from one sample of a study of shared clonotypes between healthy human individuals. The table came from immunoSEQ multiplex PCR; TCRdb's copy has only in-frame clones and leaves some out. The sample contains 2 million to 2.5 million clones, 85% to 95% of which appear only once. The sequenced sample consisted of naive CD4+ T cells from PBMCs. Source of these receptors: a man between 18 and 29 years old in good health. Some clones in this sample may be carry-over from other donors' samples. Both conserved end residues are part of each CDR3. Each record gives: clone size, J gene, V gene, CDR3 length, D gene, CDR3 protein, CDR3 DNA. D genes are given only for firm matches. Not all rows give a size; the values are once, few, many and, for expanded clones, a class.

size: -; J: TRBJ2-1; V: TRBV27; length: 17; D: -; CDR3: CASSAKKGARPNNEQFF; DNA: TGTGCCAGCAGTGCCAAAAAGGGAGCCCGACCTAACAATGAGCAGTTCTTC
size: -; J: TRBJ2-7; V: TRBV6-1; length: 12; D: -; CDR3: CASSLMRYEQYF; DNA: TGTGCCAGCAGCCTTATGCGATACGAGCAGTACTTC
size: once; J: TRBJ1-2; V: TRBV5-1; length: 14; D: TRBD1; CDR3: CASYRGAGGFGYTF; DNA: TGCGCCAGTTACCGCGGGGCAGGGGGTTTTGGCTACACCTTC
size: -; J: TRBJ2-3; V: TRBV27; length: 15; D: -; CDR3: CASNPGRLSTDTQYF; DNA: TGTGCCAGCAATCCCGGACGGCTATCTACAGATACGCAGTATTTT
size: -; J: TRBJ2-3; V: TRBV7-2; length: 14; D: -; CDR3: CASSLGLSTDTQYF; DNA: TGTGCCAGCAGCTTAGGCCTCTCCACAGATACGCAGTATTTT
size: -; J: TRBJ2-3; V: TRBV5-1; length: 14; D: TRBD1; CDR3: CASSRQGYTDTQYF; DNA: TGCGCCAGCAGCCGACAGGGGTACACAGATACGCAGTATTTT
size: -; J: TRBJ2-2; V: TRBV19; length: 19; D: TRBD2; CDR3: CASSIAFGLAGVKTGELFF; DNA: TGTGCCAGTAGTATAGCTTTTGGACTAGCGGGAGTCAAGACCGGGGAGCTGTTTTTT
size: -; J: TRBJ1-4; V: TRBV2; length: 12; D: -; CDR3: CATSLPGEKLFF; DNA: TGTGCCACGTCCCTTCCGGGTGAAAAACTGTTTTTT
size: -; J: TRBJ2-7; V: TRBV19; length: 14; D: -; CDR3: CASSQTGLRSEQYF; DNA: TGTGCCAGCTCCCAGACGGGACTGCGATCCGAGCAGTACTTC
size: -; J: TRBJ2-2; V: TRBV18; length: 14; D: -; CDR3: CASSQGQNTGELFF; DNA: TGTGCCAGCTCACAGGGGCAGAACACCGGGGAGCTGTTTTTT
size: -; J: TRBJ2-3; V: TRBV29-1; length: 11; D: -; CDR3: CSVGITDTQYF; DNA: TGCAGCGTGGGGATAACAGATACGCAGTATTTT
size: -; J: TRBJ1-5; V: TRBV30; length: 13; D: TRBD1; CDR3: CAWSITGDQPQHF; DNA: TGTGCCTGGAGTATCACAGGGGATCAGCCCCAGCATTTT
size: -; J: TRBJ1-2; V: TRBV6-4; length: 13; D: -; CDR3: CASSPQGNYGYTF; DNA: TGTGCCAGCAGCCCACAGGGAAACTATGGCTACACCTTC
size: -; J: TRBJ2-3; V: TRBV7-3; length: 15; D: -; CDR3: CASSPGSMRTDTQYF; DNA: TGTGCCAGCAGCCCCGGCTCTATGCGCACAGATACGCAGTATTTT
size: -; J: TRBJ2-1; V: TRBV28; length: 17; D: -; CDR3: CASIRTRDPLTHNEQFF; DNA: TGTGCCAGCATTAGGACTCGCGATCCCCTCACACACAATGAGCAGTTCTTC
size: -; J: TRBJ2-4; V: TRBV5-1; length: 17; D: -; CDR3: CASSLGEGRVRENIQYF; DNA: TGCGCCAGCAGCTTGGGGGAAGGCAGGGTAAGGGAAAACATTCAGTACTTC
size: -; J: TRBJ2-7; V: TRBV28; length: 14; D: TRBD2; CDR3: CASSPGLPIYEQYF; DNA: TGTGCCAGCAGTCCGGGACTACCCATCTACGAGCAGTACTTC
size: -; J: TRBJ2-1; V: TRBV7-8; length: 16; D: -; CDR3: CASSLGLSSSYNEQFF; DNA: TGTGCCAGCAGCTTAGGACTGTCTAGCTCCTACAATGAGCAGTTCTTC
size: -; J: TRBJ1-2; V: TRBV30; length: 14; D: TRBD1; CDR3: CAWSVLIRGHGYTF; DNA: TGTGCCTGGAGTGTACTAATCAGGGGGCATGGCTACACCTTC
size: -; J: TRBJ1-1; V: TRBV6-6; length: 15; D: -; CDR3: CASSSPTADEAEAFF; DNA: TGTGCCAGCAGTAGCCCGACAGCCGATGAGGCTGAAGCTTTCTTT
size: -; J: TRBJ1-4; V: TRBV2; length: 14; D: TRBD1; CDR3: CASREDRANEKLFF; DNA: TGTGCCAGCAGGGAGGACAGGGCTAATGAAAAACTGTTTTTT
size: -; J: TRBJ1-1; V: TRBV10-2; length: 14; D: -; CDR3: CASGEGRRGNEAFF; DNA: TGCGCCAGCGGGGAGGGCCGGCGGGGGAATGAAGCTTTCTTT
size: -; J: TRBJ2-7; V: TRBV21-1; length: 18; D: -; CDR3: CASSNGLAGGPTVYEQYF; DNA: TGTGCCAGCAGCAATGGGCTAGCGGGAGGCCCCACTGTTTACGAGCAGTACTTC
size: -; J: TRBJ2-3; V: TRBV5-1; length: 14; D: -; CDR3: CASSAGPGTDTQYF; DNA: TGCGCCAGCAGCGCCGGACCAGGCACAGATACGCAGTATTTT
size: -; J: TRBJ1-5; V: TRBV18; length: 17; D: -; CDR3: CASSRLGAGASNQPQHF; DNA: TGTGCCAGCTCACGGCTCGGGGCAGGGGCCAGCAATCAGCCCCAGCATTTT
size: -; J: TRBJ2-1; V: TRBV4-2; length: 14; D: TRBD2; CDR3: CASSPGTSSNEQFF; DNA: TGTGCCAGCAGCCCCGGGACTAGCAGTAATGAGCAGTTCTTC
size: -; J: TRBJ1-1; V: TRBV28; length: 16; D: -; CDR3: CASSLKRWSSGTEAFF; DNA: TGTGCCAGCAGTTTAAAGAGATGGTCGTCGGGCACTGAAGCTTTCTTT
size: -; J: TRBJ2-7; V: TRBV5-1; length: 15; D: -; CDR3: CASSLGTAYAHEQYF; DNA: TGCGCCAGCAGCTTGGGGACAGCCTACGCCCACGAGCAGTACTTC
size: -; J: TRBJ2-2; V: TRBV4-3; length: 16; D: -; CDR3: CASSPPLGQGGTELFF; DNA: TGCGCCAGCAGCCCACCCCTGGGGCAGGGGGGCACGGAGCTGTTTTTT
size: -; J: TRBJ2-7; V: TRBV19; length: 13; D: -; CDR3: CASSISRDYEQYF; DNA: TGTGCCAGTAGTATCTCGCGAGACTACGAGCAGTACTTC
size: -; J: TRBJ1-5; V: TRBV19; length: 12; D: -; CDR3: CASSMVYQPQHF; DNA: TGTGCCAGTAGTATGGTTTATCAGCCCCAGCATTTT